These T cell receptor beta chains were read from a single sample in a study of glioma-infiltrating T cells. TCRdb called the multiplex PCR reads again in MiXCR, with one record for every CDR3 protein. The table includes 90,000 to 110,000 distinct CDR3 sequences, under 30% detected once. Specimen: glioma tissue, nonneoplastic brain tissue, or PBMCs (not recorded which). The receptors derive from a human donor with low-grade glioma or glioblastoma, undergoing nonglioma brain surgery, or in good health (not recorded which). The CDR3 runs from the conserved cysteine through the conserved F or W. Fields, in order: V gene, D gene, clone size, J gene, CDR3 protein, CDR3 DNA. The D gene is left open where the match is weak. Where a row states a size, it is once, few, many or the class of an expanded clone; other rows omit it.

>TRBV20-1|TRBD2|.|TRBJ2-1
CSAHASGGASYNEQFF
TGCAGTGCTCATGCTAGCGGGGGGGCCTCCTACAATGAGCAGTTCTTC
>TRBV4-1|TRBD2|.|TRBJ2-3
CASSQSLGGRRYF
TGCGCCAGCAGCCAGTCGCTCGGCGGGAGAAGGTATTTT
>TRBV20-1|TRBD2|many|TRBJ2-5
CSASQSGRGYQETQYF
TGCAGTGCTAGTCAGAGCGGGAGGGGTTATCAAGAGACCCAGTACTTC
>TRBV4-3|TRBD1|few|TRBJ2-7
CASSQDLGQGLWEQYF
TGCGCCAGCAGCCAAGATCTGGGACAGGGGTTGTGGGAGCAGTACTTC
>TRBV7-2|.|many|TRBJ2-5
CASRRQQETQYF
TGTGCCAGCAGGCGACAGCAAGAGACCCAGTACTTC
>TRBV6-1|.|many|TRBJ2-5
CASSPGPGETQYF
TGTGCCAGCAGTCCAGGCCCGGGAGAGACCCAGTACTTC
>TRBV7-9|.|many|TRBJ2-3
CASSLNPGRTDTQYF
TGTGCCAGCAGCCTTAACCCGGGACGGACAGATACGCAGTATTTT
>TRBV6-2/TRBV6-3|.|once|TRBJ1-1
CASSEYQGTTEAFF
TGTGCCAGCAGTGAATACCAGGGAACCACTGAAGCTTTCTTT
>TRBV7-2|TRBD1|many|TRBJ2-7
CASTPATGKGEQYF
TGTGCCAGCACTCCCGCGACAGGGAAAGGCGAGCAGTACTTC
>TRBV6-2/TRBV6-3|.|many|TRBJ2-5
CASSPTDSMGTQYF
TGTGCCAGCAGTCCGACGGACAGTATGGGGACCCAGTACTTC
>TRBV29-1|TRBD1|.|TRBJ2-3
CSVTWTGTTATQYF
TGCAGCGTTACTTGGACAGGGACGACGGCTACGCAGTATTTT
>TRBV2|.|many|TRBJ1-6
CASSGNGLAEYPLHF
TGTGCCAGCAGTGGAAACGGTCTTGCTGAATACCCCCTCCACTTT
>TRBV29-1|TRBD2|many|TRBJ2-3
CSVVRGGRLGDTQYF
TGCAGCGTTGTCCGGGGGGGCCGTCTGGGAGATACGCAGTATTTT
>TRBV5-1|.|many|TRBJ1-1
CASSFPGYNTEAFF
TGCGCCAGCAGCTTTCCAGGGTATAACACTGAAGCTTTCTTT
>TRBV24-1|TRBD2|many|TRBJ2-5
CATSDTPGGETQYF
TGTGCCACCAGTGATACCCCGGGAGGAGAGACCCAGTACTTC
>TRBV20-1|.|many|TRBJ2-5
CSAREGTHQETQYF
TGCAGTGCTAGAGAGGGGACACACCAAGAGACCCAGTACTTC
>TRBV4-1|TRBD1|many|TRBJ1-1
CASSRDTGVTEAFF
TGCGCCAGCAGCCGCGATACAGGGGTGACTGAAGCTTTCTTT
>TRBV27|TRBD1|many|TRBJ1-2
CASSPQGGRYGYTF
TGTGCCAGCAGTCCCCAGGGGGGCCGCTATGGCTACACCTTC
>TRBV5-4|.|.|TRBJ2-4
CASSRGSGEAKNIQYF
TGTGCCAGCAGCCGGGGGTCCGGGGAAGCCAAAAACATTCAGTACTTC
>TRBV6-5|.|many|TRBJ1-1
CASSYQAGVMDTEAFF
TGTGCCAGCAGTTACCAGGCAGGGGTGATGGACACTGAAGCTTTCTTT
>TRBV12-3/TRBV12-4|.|few|TRBJ2-1
CASSRTSRDDEQFF
TGTGCCAGCAGCCGAACCTCCAGGGACGATGAGCAGTTCTTC
>TRBV29-1|.|few|TRBJ2-7
CSVERPGAYEQYF
TGCAGCGTTGAAAGGCCAGGGGCCTACGAGCAGTACTTC
>TRBV28|TRBD2|many|TRBJ2-7
CASSLLGGSLSYEQYF
TGTGCCAGCAGTTTACTGGGCGGGAGTCTATCCTACGAGCAGTACTTC
>TRBV7-2|.|many|TRBJ2-5
CASSFGYLAYSQETQYF
TGTGCCAGCAGCTTCGGATATTTGGCCTACTCTCAAGAGACCCAGTACTTC
>TRBV14|.|few|TRBJ1-2
CASSPRRRENYGYTF
TGTGCCAGCAGCCCCCGTCGGAGAGAGAACTATGGCTACACCTTC
>TRBV6-4|.|many|TRBJ2-3
CASSGLGGTDTQYF
TGTGCCAGCAGTGGCCTAGGGGGCACAGATACGCAGTATTTT
>TRBV27|TRBD1|many|TRBJ2-5
CASSLSGTGQGTQYF
TGTGCCAGCAGTTTATCCGGGACAGGGCAAGGGACCCAGTACTTC
>TRBV20-1|TRBD1|many|TRBJ1-3
CSARAGTGSNTIYF
TGCAGTGCTAGGGCCGGGACAGGGAGTAACACCATATATTTT
>TRBV3-1|TRBD2|.|TRBJ2-5
CASSRTGLAEETQYF
TGTGCCAGCAGCCGGACCGGACTAGCGGAAGAGACCCAGTACTTC
>TRBV24-1|.|.|TRBJ2-3
CATSDSGDRTDTQYF
TGTGCCACCAGTGATTCCGGGGACCGCACAGATACGCAGTATTTT
>TRBV5-1|TRBD1|few|TRBJ1-6
CASSAGQDNSPLHF
TGCGCCAGCAGCGCGGGACAGGATAATTCACCCCTCCACTTT
>TRBV19|.|few|TRBJ2-5
CASKLSGESYSVQETQYF
TGTGCCAGTAAACTCTCGGGGGAGTCATACTCCGTGCAAGAGACCCAGTACTTC
>TRBV18|.|.|TRBJ2-7
CARSLSATDEGKMSEQYF
TGTGCCAGGTCACTCTCCGCTACCGACGAGGGGAAGATGAGCGAGCAGTACTTC
>TRBV7-9|.|many|TRBJ1-1
CASSLLNTEAFF
TGTGCCAGCAGCTTACTGAACACTGAAGCTTTCTTT
>TRBV6-2/TRBV6-3|.|many|TRBJ2-3
CASSRTPWTDTQYF
TGTGCCAGCAGCCGGACTCCCTGGACAGATACGCAGTATTTT
>TRBV29-1|.|many|TRBJ1-1
CSVVPGRSNTEAFF
TGCAGCGTTGTTCCGGGACGATCGAACACTGAAGCTTTCTTT
>TRBV3-1|.|many|TRBJ1-5
CASSQDHSNQPQHF
TGTGCCAGCAGCCAAGATCATAGCAATCAGCCCCAGCATTTT
>TRBV7-3|TRBD1|.|TRBJ1-5
CASSLTGDKPQHF
TGTGCCAGTAGCTTAACAGGGGATAAGCCCCAGCATTTT
>TRBV18|.|many|TRBJ2-7
CASSLSGTREEQYF
TGTGCCAGCTCGCTGTCCGGGACGAGGGAGGAGCAGTACTTC
>TRBV6-2/TRBV6-3|.|many|TRBJ1-2
CASSYNGGSYGYTF
TGTGCCAGCAGTTACAACGGGGGAAGCTATGGCTACACCTTC
>TRBV2|TRBD2|.|TRBJ2-1
CATRNPTSGGGRNEQFF
TGTGCCACCCGGAACCCGACTAGCGGGGGGGGGCGAAATGAGCAGTTCTTC
>TRBV14|TRBD1|.|TRBJ2-3
CASSTRQGRTDTQYF
TGTGCCAGCAGCACTCGACAGGGGCGCACAGATACGCAGTATTTT
>TRBV29-1|TRBD2|.|TRBJ2-1
CSVSSGGVSEQFF
TGCAGCGTATCTAGCGGGGGGGTCAGTGAGCAGTTCTTC
>TRBV2|.|many|TRBJ2-7
CASSGPLAVSYEQYF
TGTGCCAGCAGTGGGCCGCTAGCCGTCTCCTACGAGCAGTACTTC
>TRBV4-2|.|.|TRBJ1-1
CASSPGAAGTEAFF
TGTGCCAGCAGCCCCGGGGCAGCGGGCACTGAAGCTTTCTTT